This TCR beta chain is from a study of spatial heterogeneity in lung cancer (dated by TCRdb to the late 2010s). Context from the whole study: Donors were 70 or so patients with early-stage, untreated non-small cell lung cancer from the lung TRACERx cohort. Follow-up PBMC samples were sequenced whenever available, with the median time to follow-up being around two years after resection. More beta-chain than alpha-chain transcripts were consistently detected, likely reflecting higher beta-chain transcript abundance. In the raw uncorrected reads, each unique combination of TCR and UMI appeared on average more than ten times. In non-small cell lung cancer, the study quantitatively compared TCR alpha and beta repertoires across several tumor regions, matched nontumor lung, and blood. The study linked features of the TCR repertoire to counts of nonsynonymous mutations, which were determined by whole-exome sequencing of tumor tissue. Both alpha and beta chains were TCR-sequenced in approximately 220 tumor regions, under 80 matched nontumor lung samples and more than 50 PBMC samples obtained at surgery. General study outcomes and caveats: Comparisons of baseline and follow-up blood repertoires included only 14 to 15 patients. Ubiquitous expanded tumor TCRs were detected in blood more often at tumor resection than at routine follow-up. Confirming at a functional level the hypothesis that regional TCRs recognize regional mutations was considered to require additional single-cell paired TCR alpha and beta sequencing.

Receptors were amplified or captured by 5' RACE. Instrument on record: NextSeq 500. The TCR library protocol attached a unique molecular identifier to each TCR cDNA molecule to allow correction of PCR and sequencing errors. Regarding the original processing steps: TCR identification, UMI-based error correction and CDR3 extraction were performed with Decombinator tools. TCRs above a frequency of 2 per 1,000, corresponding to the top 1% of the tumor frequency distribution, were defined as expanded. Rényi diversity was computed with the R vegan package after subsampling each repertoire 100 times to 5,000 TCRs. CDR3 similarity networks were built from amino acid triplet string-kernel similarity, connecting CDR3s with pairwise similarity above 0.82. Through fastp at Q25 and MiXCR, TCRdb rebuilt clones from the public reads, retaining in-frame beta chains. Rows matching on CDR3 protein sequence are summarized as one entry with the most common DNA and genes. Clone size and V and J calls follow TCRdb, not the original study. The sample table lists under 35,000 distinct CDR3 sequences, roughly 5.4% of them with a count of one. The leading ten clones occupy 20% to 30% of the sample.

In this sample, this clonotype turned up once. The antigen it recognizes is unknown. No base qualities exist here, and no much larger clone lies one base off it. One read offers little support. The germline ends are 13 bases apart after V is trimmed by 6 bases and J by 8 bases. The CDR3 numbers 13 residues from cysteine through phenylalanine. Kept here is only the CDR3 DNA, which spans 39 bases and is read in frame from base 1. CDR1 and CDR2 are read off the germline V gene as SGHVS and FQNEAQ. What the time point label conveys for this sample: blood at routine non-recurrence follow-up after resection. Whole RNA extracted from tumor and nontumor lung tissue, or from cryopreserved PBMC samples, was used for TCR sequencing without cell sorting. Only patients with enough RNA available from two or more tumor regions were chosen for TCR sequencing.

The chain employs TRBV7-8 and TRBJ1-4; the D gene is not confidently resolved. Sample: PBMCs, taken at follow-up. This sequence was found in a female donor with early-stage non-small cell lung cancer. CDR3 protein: CASSYTFGEKLFF. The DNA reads TGTGCCAGCAGTTATACTTTTGGCGAAAAACTGTTTTTT.